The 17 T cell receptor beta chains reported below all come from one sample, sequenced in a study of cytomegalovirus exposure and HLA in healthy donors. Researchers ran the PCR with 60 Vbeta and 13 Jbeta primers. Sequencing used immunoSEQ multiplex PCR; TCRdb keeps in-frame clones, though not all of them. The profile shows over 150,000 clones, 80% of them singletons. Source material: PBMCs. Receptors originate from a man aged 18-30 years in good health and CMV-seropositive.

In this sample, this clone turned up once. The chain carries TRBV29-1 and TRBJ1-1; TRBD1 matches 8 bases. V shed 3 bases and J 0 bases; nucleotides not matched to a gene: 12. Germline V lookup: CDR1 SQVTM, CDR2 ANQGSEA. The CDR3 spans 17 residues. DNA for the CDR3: TGCAGCGTTGAGGGACCTCAGACAGGGGCTGTGAACACTGAAGCTTTCTTT. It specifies CSVEGPQTGAVNTEAFF. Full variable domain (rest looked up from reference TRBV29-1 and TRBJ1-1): SAVISQKPSRDICQRGTSLTIQCQVDSQVTMMFWYRQQPGQSLTLIATANQGSEATYESGFVIDKFPISRPNLTFSTLTVSNMSPEDSSIYLCSVEGPQTGAVNTEAFFGQGTRLTVV.

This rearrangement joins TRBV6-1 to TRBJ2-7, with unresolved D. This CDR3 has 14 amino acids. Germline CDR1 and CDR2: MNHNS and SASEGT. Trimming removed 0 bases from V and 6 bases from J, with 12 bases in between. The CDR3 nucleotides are TGTGCCAGCAGTGAAGCGCATGGGCTAAGCGAGCAGTACTTC. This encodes CASSEAHGLSEQYF.

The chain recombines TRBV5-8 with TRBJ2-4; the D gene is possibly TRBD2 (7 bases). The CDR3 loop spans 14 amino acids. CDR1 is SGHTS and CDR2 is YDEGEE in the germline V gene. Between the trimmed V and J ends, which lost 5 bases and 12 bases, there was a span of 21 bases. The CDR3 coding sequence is TGTGCCAGCAGTACGGCCGGGAGGAAGGACAGTCAGTACTTC. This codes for CASSTAGRKDSQYF.

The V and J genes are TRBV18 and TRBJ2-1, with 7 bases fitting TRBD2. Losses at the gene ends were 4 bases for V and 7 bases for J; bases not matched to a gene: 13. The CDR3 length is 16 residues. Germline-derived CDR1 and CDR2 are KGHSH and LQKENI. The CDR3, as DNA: TGTGCCAGCTCACGTGAGACTAGCTCACGATATAATGAGCAGTTCTTC. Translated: CASSRETSSRYNEQFF. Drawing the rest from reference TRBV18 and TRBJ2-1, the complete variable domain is NAGVMQNPRHLVRRRGQEARLRCSPMKGHSHVYWYRQLPEEGLKFMVYLQKENIIDESGMPKERFSAEFPKEGPSILRIQQVVRGDSAAYFCASSRETSSRYNEQFFGPGTRLTVL.

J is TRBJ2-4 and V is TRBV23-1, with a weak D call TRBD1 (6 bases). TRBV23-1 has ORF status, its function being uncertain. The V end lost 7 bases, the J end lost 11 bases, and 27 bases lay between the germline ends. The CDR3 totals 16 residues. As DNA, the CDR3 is TGCGCCAGCACTCCTATGGGACCGGTGACAGGATCTTTTCAGTACTTC. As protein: CASTPMGPVTGSFQYF.

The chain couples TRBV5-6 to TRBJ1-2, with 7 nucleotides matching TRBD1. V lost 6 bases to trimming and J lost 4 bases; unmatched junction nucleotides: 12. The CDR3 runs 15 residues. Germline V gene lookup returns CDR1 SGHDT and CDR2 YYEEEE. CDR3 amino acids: CASTIPGQQIYGYTF. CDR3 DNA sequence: TGTGCCAGCACCATACCGGGACAGCAGATCTATGGCTACACCTTC.

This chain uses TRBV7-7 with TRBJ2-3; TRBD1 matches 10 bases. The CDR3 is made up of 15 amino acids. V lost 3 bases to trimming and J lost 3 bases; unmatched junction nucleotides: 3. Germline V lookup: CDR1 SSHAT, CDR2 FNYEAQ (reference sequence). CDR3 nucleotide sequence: TGTGCCAGCAGCTTGACAGGGGGCCAGACAGATACGCAGTATTTT. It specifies CASSLTGGQTDTQYF.

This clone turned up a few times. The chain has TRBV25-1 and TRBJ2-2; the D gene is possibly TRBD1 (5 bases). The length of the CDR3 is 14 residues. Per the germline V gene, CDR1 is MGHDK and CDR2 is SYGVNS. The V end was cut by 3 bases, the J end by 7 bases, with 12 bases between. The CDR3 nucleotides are TGTGCCAGCAGTGAGGGGCATTCGAGCGGGGAGCTGTTTTTT. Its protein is CASSEGHSSGELFF. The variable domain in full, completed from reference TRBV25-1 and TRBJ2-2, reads EADIYQTPRYLVIGTGKKITLECSQTMGHDKMYWYQQDPGMELHLIHYSYGVNSTEKGDLSSESTVSRIRTEHFPLTLESARPSHTSQYLCASSEGHSSGELFFGEGSRLTVL.

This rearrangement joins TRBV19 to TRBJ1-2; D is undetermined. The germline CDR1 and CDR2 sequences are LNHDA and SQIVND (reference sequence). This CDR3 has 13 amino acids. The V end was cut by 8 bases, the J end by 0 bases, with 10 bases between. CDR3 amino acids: CASGEEPNYGYTF. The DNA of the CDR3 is TGTGCCAGTGGGGAGGAACCTAACTATGGCTACACCTTC.

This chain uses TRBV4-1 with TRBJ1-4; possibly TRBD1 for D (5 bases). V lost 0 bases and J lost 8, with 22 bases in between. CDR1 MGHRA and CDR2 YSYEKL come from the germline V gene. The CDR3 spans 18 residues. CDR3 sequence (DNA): TGCGCCAGCAGCCAAGATCCGGGCAGGGTGTGGCAGTGGGAAAAACTGTTTTTT. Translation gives CASSQDPGRVWQWEKLFF.

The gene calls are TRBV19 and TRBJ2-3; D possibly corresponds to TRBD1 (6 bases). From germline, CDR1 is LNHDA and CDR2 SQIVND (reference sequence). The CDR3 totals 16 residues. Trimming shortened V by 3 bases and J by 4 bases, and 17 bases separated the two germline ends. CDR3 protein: CASSMAWDRGSDTQYF. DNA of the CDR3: TGTGCCAGTAGTATGGCGTGGGATAGGGGGTCAGATACGCAGTATTTT. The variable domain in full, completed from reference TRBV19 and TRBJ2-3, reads DGGITQSPKYLFRKEGQNVTLSCEQNLNHDAMYWYRQDPGQGLRLIYYSQIVNDFQKGDIAEGYSVSREKKESFPLTVTSAQKNPTAFYLCASSMAWDRGSDTQYFGPGTRLTVL.

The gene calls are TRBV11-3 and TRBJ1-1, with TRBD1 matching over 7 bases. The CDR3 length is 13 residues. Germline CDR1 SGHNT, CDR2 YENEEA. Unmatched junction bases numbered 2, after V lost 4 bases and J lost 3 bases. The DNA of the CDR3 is TGTGCCAGCAGCTCCGACAGGGACACTGAAGCTTTCTTT. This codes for CASSSDRDTEAFF.

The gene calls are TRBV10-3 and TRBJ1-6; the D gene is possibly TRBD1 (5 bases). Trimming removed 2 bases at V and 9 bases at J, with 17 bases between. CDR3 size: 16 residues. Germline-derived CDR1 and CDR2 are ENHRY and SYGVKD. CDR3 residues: CAISEPAGGMSSPLHF. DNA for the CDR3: TGTGCCATCAGTGAGCCGGCGGGGGGGATGAGTTCACCCCTCCACTTT.

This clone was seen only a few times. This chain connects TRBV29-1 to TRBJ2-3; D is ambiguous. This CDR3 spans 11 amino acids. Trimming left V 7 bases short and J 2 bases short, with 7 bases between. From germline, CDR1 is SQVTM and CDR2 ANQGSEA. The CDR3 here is CSAMYTDTQYF. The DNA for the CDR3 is TGCAGCGCTATGTACACAGATACGCAGTATTTT.

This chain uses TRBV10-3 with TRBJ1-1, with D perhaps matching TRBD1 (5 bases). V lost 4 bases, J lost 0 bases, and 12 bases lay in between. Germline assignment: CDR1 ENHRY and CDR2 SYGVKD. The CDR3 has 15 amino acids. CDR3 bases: TGTGCCATCAGTGCGGTCAGGGACTTGAACACTGAAGCTTTCTTT. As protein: CAISAVRDLNTEAFF.

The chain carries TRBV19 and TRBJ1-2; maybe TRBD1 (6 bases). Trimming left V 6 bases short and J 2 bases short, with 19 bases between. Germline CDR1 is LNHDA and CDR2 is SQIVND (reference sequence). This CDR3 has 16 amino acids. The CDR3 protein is CASSQRSGGPNYGYTF. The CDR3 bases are TGTGCCAGTAGCCAACGGAGCGGGGGGCCGAACTATGGCTACACCTTC.

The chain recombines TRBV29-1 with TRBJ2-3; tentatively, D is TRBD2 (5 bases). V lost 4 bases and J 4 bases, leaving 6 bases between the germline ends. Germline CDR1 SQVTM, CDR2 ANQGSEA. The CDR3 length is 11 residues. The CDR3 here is CSVVRADTQYF. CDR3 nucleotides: TGCAGCGTTGTGAGGGCAGATACGCAGTATTTT.